Each of the 11 T cell receptor beta chains below was sequenced from the same sample in a study of control samples from healthy donors and cancer patients. The method was immunoSEQ multiplex PCR; TCRdb's version includes in-frame clones alone and lacks a portion of them. This sample has approximately 140,000 clones, with roughly nine tenths found just once. The sequenced sample consisted of blood. The receptors derive from a woman under 40 in good health.

This chain joins TRBV5-1 and TRBJ2-1; D may be TRBD2 (5 bases). Trimming cost V 4 bases and J 8 bases, with 13 bases left between them. In germline, CDR1 is SGHRS, CDR2 YFSETQ. This CDR3 spans 13 amino acids. CDR3 region: CASSKGSQDEQFF. CDR3 DNA: TGCGCCAGCAGCAAAGGGAGTCAGGATGAGCAGTTCTTC.

This clone has only one observation. The gene calls are TRBV11-2 and TRBJ1-6, with a tentative D call TRBD1 (6 bases). The V gene's germline CDR1 is SGHAT and CDR2 FQNNGV. V dropped 1 base and J dropped 15 bases, with 7 bases sitting between them. This CDR3 contains 11 residues. Written as DNA, the CDR3 is TGTGCCAGCAGCTTAGGACAGGTCCTCCACTTT. Its translation: CASSLGQVLHF.

The gene calls are TRBV28 and TRBJ2-7; D is uncertain. CDR1 and CDR2 (germline): MDHEN, SYDVKM. This CDR3 has 14 residues. The V end lost 5 bases, the J end lost 3 bases, and 14 bases lay between the germline ends. Here the CDR3 reads CASSLAVVGYEQYF. Here the CDR3 DNA reads TGTGCCAGCAGTCTGGCGGTGGTGGGCTACGAGCAGTACTTC.

The chain carries TRBV19 and TRBJ1-3; TRBD1 matches 10 bases. The CDR3 extends over 20 amino acids. Germline-derived CDR1 and CDR2 are LNHDA and SQIVND (reference sequence). V trimming: 3 bases; J trimming: 7 bases; junction bases outside the gene matches: 21. This CDR3 is CASSMSRLGTGVLRVNTIYF. CDR3 coding DNA: TGTGCCAGTAGTATGTCCCGACTGGGGACAGGGGTTCTACGGGTGAACACCATATATTTT.

The chain is built from TRBV5-1 and TRBJ1-1; 11 nucleotides line up with TRBD1. J lost 3 bases, V lost 0 bases, and 7 bases had no gene match. The CDR3 loop spans 17 amino acids. The V gene's germline CDR1 is SGHRS and CDR2 YFSETQ. The CDR3 region is CASSLDGMGQGDTEAFF. In DNA, the CDR3 is TGCGCCAGCAGCTTGGACGGTATGGGACAGGGGGACACTGAAGCTTTCTTT.

The table lists this clone with a few counts. The chain couples TRBV20-1 to TRBJ1-1, with D uncertain. V gave up 6 bases and J gave up 3 bases, with 5 bases separating them. The V gene's germline CDR1 is DFQATT and CDR2 SNEGSKA (reference sequence). This CDR3 is 10 amino acids long. The CDR3 nucleotides read TGCAGTGCGGCGGACACTGAAGCTTTCTTT. This gives the protein CSAADTEAFF.

The chain employs TRBV5-6 and TRBJ1-4; D is ambiguous. The germline V gene has CDR1 SGHDT and CDR2 YYEEEE. The CDR3 is 14 residues long. Trimming took 1 base from V and 4 from J, leaving 8 bases between them. The CDR3 region has the DNA TGTGCCAGCAGCTTGAGGGCCCTTAATGAAAAACTGTTTTTT. Protein sequence: CASSLRALNEKLFF.

As regards this clone: Other DNA variants within this sample encode the same CDR3. The chain combines TRBV29-1 with TRBJ1-3; D is unclear. Trimming took off 4 bases at V and 4 bases at J, with 8 bases between the two ends. Germline V gene data show CDR1 as SQVTM and CDR2 as ANQGSEA. CDR3 length equals 12 residues. The DNA for the CDR3 is TGCAGCGTTGTAACGCAAGGAAACACCATATATTTT. Residues: CSVVTQGNTIYF.

The genes are TRBV9 and TRBJ2-2; D may be TRBD2 (5 bases). The germline CDR1 and CDR2 sequences are SGDLS and YYNGEE. The V gene lost 0 bases and the J gene lost 5 bases, with 11 bases spanning the gap. The CDR3 is made up of 15 amino acids. The DNA of the CDR3 is TGTGCCAGCAGCGTAGCGGGGAGAGTTACCGGGGAGCTGTTTTTT. This sequence encodes CASSVAGRVTGELFF.

The genes are TRBV3-1 (or the pseudogene TRBV3-2) and TRBJ2-3, with 8 bases matching TRBD2. The V segment lost 0 bases and the J segment 4 bases; nucleotides outside the gene matches: 9. The CDR3 is made up of 17 amino acids. Germline lookup yields CDR1 LGHDT and CDR2 YNNKEL (reference sequence). CDR3: CASSQDPYGRGADTQYF. The CDR3 DNA reads TGTGCCAGCAGCCAAGACCCTTACGGGAGGGGGGCAGATACGCAGTATTTT.

The chain uses TRBV13 and TRBJ1-4, with D perhaps TRBD1 (5 bases). V was trimmed by 4 bases and J by 7 bases, leaving 16 bases between them. CDR3 size: 15 residues. Germline CDR1 and CDR2: PRHDT and FYEKMQ (reference sequence). CDR3: CASSSTRDGGEKLFF. The CDR3 DNA follows: TGTGCCAGCAGCTCTACCCGGGATGGGGGTGAAAAACTGTTTTTT.